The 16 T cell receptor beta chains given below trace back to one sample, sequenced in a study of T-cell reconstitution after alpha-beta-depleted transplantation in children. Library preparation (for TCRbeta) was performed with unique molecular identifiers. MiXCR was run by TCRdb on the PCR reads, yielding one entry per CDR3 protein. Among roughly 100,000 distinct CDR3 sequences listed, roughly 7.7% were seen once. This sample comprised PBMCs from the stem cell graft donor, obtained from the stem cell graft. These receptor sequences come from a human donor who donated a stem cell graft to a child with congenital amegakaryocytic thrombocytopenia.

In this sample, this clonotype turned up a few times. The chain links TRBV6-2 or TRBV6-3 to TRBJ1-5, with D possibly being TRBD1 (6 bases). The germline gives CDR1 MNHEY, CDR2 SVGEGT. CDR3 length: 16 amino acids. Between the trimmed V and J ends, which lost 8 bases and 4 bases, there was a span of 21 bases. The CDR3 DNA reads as TGTGCCAGCCGGCGGGGGGGCGGTTACCGAAATCAGCCCCAGCATTTT. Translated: CASRRGGGYRNQPQHF.

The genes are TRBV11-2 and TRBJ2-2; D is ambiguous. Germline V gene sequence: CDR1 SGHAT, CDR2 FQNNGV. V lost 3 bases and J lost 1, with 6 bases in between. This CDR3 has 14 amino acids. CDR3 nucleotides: TGTGCCAGCAGCTTTGGCAGGAACACCGGGGAGCTGTTTTTT. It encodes CASSFGRNTGELFF.

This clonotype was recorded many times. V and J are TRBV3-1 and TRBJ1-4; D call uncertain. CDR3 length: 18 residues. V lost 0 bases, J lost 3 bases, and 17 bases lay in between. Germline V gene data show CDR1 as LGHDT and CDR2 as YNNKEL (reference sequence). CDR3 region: CASSQDTGSGNPNEKLFF. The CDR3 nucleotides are TGTGCCAGCAGCCAAGATACGGGGAGTGGGAATCCTAATGAAAAACTGTTTTTT.

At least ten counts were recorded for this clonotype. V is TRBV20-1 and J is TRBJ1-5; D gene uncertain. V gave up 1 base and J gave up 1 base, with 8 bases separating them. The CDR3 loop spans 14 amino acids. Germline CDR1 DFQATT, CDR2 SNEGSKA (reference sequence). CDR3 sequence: CSARASGSNQPQHF. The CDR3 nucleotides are TGCAGTGCTAGAGCGTCAGGAAGCAATCAGCCCCAGCATTTT.

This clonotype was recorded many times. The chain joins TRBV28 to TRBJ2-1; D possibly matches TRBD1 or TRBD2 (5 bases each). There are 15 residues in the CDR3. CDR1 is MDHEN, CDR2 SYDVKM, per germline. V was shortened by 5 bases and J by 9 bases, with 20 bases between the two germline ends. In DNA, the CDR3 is TGTGCCAGCAGTCCGCCATCAGAGGGGAGTCTTGAGCAGTTCTTC. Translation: CASSPPSEGSLEQFF.

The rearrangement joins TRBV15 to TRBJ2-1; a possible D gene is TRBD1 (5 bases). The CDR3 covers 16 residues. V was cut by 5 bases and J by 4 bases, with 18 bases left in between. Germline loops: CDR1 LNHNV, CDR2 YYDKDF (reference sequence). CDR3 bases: TGTGCCACCAGCGGATGGACACCCCCAATTTACAATGAGCAGTTCTTC. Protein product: CATSGWTPPIYNEQFF.

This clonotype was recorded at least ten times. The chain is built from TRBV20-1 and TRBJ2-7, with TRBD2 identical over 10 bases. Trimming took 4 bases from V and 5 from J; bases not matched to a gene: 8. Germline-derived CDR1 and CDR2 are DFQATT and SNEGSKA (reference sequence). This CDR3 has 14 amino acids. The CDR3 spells CSAIPPSGSNEQYF. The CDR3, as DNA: TGCAGTGCTATTCCCCCTAGCGGGAGTAACGAGCAGTACTTC.

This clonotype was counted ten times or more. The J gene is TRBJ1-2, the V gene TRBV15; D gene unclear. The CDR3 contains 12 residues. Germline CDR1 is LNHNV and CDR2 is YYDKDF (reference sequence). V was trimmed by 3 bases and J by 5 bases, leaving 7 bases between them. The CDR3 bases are TGTGCCACCAGCAGTAACAGATATGGCTACACCTTC. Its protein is CATSSNRYGYTF.

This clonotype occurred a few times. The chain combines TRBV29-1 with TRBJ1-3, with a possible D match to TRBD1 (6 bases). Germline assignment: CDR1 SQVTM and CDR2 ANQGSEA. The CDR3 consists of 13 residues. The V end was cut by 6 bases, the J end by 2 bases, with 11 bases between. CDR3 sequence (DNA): TGCAGCGTACTTAGGGACACTGGAAACACCATATATTTT. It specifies CSVLRDTGNTIYF.

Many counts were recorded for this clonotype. The CDR3: CASSDLRVNQETQYF. CDR3 in DNA: TGCGCCAGCAGTGACCTAAGGGTAAACCAAGAGACCCAGTACTTC. This chain joins TRBV10-2 and TRBJ2-5; the D is unclear. CDR3 size: 15 residues. V lost 3 bases and J 0 bases, leaving 11 bases between the germline ends. CDR1 is WSHSY, CDR2 SAAADI, per germline.

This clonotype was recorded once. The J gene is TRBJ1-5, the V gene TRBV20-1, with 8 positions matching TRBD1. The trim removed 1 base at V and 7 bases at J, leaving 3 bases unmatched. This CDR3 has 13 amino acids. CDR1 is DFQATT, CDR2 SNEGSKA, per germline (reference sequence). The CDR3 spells CSARGTGGQPQHF. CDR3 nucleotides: TGCAGTGCTAGAGGTACAGGGGGGCAGCCCCAGCATTTT.

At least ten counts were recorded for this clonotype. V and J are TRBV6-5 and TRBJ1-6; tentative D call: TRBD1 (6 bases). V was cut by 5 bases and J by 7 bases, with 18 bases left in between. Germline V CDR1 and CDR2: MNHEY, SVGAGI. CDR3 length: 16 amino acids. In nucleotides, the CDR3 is TGTGCCAGCAGTACCGAACGGGGACAAGTAAATTCACCCCTCCACTTT. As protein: CASSTERGQVNSPLHF.

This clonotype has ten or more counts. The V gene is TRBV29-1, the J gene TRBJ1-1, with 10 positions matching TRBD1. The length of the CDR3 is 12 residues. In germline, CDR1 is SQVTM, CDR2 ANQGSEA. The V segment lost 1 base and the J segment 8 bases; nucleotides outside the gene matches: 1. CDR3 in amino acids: CSVEADRGEAFF. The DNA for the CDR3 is TGCAGCGTTGAAGCGGACAGGGGGGAAGCTTTCTTT.

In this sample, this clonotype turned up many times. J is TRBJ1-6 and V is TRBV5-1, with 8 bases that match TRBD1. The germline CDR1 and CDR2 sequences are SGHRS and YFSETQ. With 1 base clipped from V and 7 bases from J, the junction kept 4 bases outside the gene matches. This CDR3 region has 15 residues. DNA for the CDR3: TGCGCCAGCAGCTTGCAGACAGGGGCCAATTCACCCCTCCACTTT. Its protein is CASSLQTGANSPLHF.

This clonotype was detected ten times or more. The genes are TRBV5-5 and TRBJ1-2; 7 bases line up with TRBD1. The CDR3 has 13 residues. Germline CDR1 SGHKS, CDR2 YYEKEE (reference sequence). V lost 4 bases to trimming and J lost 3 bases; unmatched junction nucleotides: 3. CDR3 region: CASSPGQYYGYTF. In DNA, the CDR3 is TGTGCCAGCAGCCCGGGACAGTACTATGGCTACACCTTC. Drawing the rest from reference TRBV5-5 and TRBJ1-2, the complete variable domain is DAGVTQSPTHLIKTRGQQVTLRCSPISGHKSVSWYQQVLGQGPQFIFQYYEKEERGRGNFPDRFSARQFPNYSSELNVNALLLGDSALYLCASSPGQYYGYTFGSGTRLTVV.

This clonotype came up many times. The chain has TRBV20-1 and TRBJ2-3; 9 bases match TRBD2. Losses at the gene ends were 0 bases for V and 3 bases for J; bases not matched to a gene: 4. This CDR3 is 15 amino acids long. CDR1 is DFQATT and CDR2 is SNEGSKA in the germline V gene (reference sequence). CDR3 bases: TGCAGTGCTAGAGATTACGCGGGAGGGACAGATACGCAGTATTTT. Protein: CSARDYAGGTDTQYF.